The T cell receptor (beta chain) described here comes from a study of blood T cells in healthy people across ages. Study-wide results and limits: Shifts in expanded clonotypes may have been confounded by donor CMV status, which was unknown.

Points on this clonotype: Antigen specificity is unknown.

Using a J-beta primer mix together with a sample-barcoded 5' primer, a second PCR was run for roughly 6 to 12 cycles. Individual samples furnished no less than 3 million CDR3-containing paired-end reads apiece. TCRdb processed the 5' RACE reads anew with MiXCR; each CDR3 protein has one entry. Of 790,000 or so distinct CDR3 sequences in the sample, more than 55% were seen once. Trimming cost V 4 bases and J 6 bases, with 8 bases left between them. Germline-derived CDR1 and CDR2 are SGHAT and FQDESV (reference sequence). The CDR3 length is 12 residues. Sequencing used blood. This sequence joins TRBV11-1 and TRBJ2-3; D not resolved. The clonotype was recovered from a man aged 35 to 55 in good health. CDR3 DNA sequence: TGTGCCAGCAGCTCCGACTGGGATACGCAGTATTTT. This translates into CASSSDWDTQYF.